These 3 T cell receptor beta chains originate from one sample sequenced in a study of cytomegalovirus exposure and HLA in healthy donors. Primers included in the PCR were 60 Vbeta and 13 Jbeta primers. The table came from immunoSEQ multiplex PCR; TCRdb's copy has only in-frame clones and leaves some out. The table has roughly 200,000 clones, 83% seen once. Material for sequencing was PBMCs. Receptors were obtained from a man aged 35 to 55 in good health and CMV-seropositive.

The chain links TRBV6-5 to TRBJ2-1; maybe TRBD2 (6 bases). Germline-derived CDR1 and CDR2 are MNHEY and SVGAGI. The germline V and J ends were trimmed by 4 bases and 2 bases, with 15 bases remaining between them. CDR3 length: 16 amino acids. This CDR3 is CASSWVPGAAYNEQFF. The DNA of the CDR3 is TGTGCCAGCAGTTGGGTTCCGGGAGCCGCCTACAATGAGCAGTTCTTC.

This chain connects TRBV5-1 to TRBJ2-7; D perhaps matches TRBD2 (6 bases). The germline gives CDR1 SGHRS, CDR2 YFSETQ. CDR3 length equals 18 residues. Trimming shortened V by 0 bases and J by 3 bases, and 22 bases separated the two germline ends. CDR3 residues: CASSLEVAGGPRGYEQYF. The CDR3, as DNA: TGCGCCAGCAGCTTGGAGGTTGCCGGGGGACCCCGGGGCTACGAGCAGTACTTC.

V and J are TRBV28 and TRBJ2-5; TRBD2 might be the D (6 bases). TRBJ2-7 explains the end of the DNA better; the J call may be wrong. Germline CDR1 is MDHEN and CDR2 is SYDVKM. This CDR3 spans 15 amino acids. The CDR3 protein is CASSLRRGNPYEQYF. The CDR3 DNA reads TGTGCCAGCAGTTTAAGGAGGGGAAACCCCTACGAGCAGTACTTC.